The rows below give T cell receptor beta chains drawn from one sample of a study of control samples from healthy donors and cancer patients. Generated by immunoSEQ multiplex PCR, the TCRdb table keeps only in-frame clones and is missing some. The sample gives approximately 100,000 clones, 70% to 90% of which show up once; over 12% is in the top ten. Material for sequencing was blood. The source of these receptors is a man younger than 45 in good health. Both conserved end residues are part of each CDR3. The order of the fields is CDR3 length, J gene, clone size, D gene, V gene, CDR3 DNA, CDR3 protein. The D gene is left open where the match is weak. The listing skips clone size in some rows; elsewhere it reads once, few, many or a size class.

>15|TRBJ2-1|-|-|TRBV11-2
TGTGCCAGCAGCTTAGCGCGGGCCCTTTACAATGAGCAGTTCTTC
CASSLARALYNEQFF
>17|TRBJ2-5|-|TRBD1|TRBV5-8
TGTGCCAGCACCCTGGATCCGGGACAGCGAATCCAAGAGACCCAGTACTTC
CASTLDPGQRIQETQYF
>14|TRBJ2-7|-|-|TRBV5-1
TGCGCCAGCAGCTCTGAACAGACCCCCTACGAGCAGTACTTC
CASSSEQTPYEQYF
>15|TRBJ1-1|-|-|TRBV5-1
TGCGCCAGCAGCTTGATTGCACGGCTGAACACTGAAGCTTTCTTT
CASSLIARLNTEAFF
>15|TRBJ2-1|-|TRBD1|TRBV10-2
TGCGCCAGCAGTGAAGCAGGACAGGGAAGGAATGAGCAGTTCTTC
CASSEAGQGRNEQFF
>15|TRBJ2-1|-|TRBD2|TRBV2
TGTGCCAGCAGGGGAAGCGGGATCTCCTACAATGAGCAGTTCTTC
CASRGSGISYNEQFF
>15|TRBJ1-6|-|TRBD1|TRBV30
TGTGCCTGGGCCTCGGACGGGACAGGGACTTCACCCCTCCACTTT
CAWASDGTGTSPLHF
>16|TRBJ1-2|-|-|TRBV11-3
TGTGCCAGCAGCTTAGGAGGGAGCTTCAACGCGGGTGGCTACACCTTC
CASSLGGSFNAGGYTF
>17|TRBJ2-7|-|TRBD2|TRBV7-2
TGTGCCAGCAGCTTAGTTGGGGGGGTGGCAGACCCCTACGAGCAGTACTTC
CASSLVGGVADPYEQYF
>13|TRBJ2-5|-|-|TRBV28
TGTGCCAGCAGAACCGGACACTCGGAGACCCAGTACTTC
CASRTGHSETQYF
>11|TRBJ2-2|-|-|TRBV2
TGTGCCAGCACGGTCACCGGGGAGCTGTTTTTT
CASTVTGELFF
>17|TRBJ2-1|once|-|TRBV7-2
TGTGCCAGCAGCCGTAGTTGGTTACGGGGGAGCTACAATGAGCAGTTCTTC
CASSRSWLRGSYNEQFF
>14|TRBJ2-7|once|-|TRBV6-2/TRBV6-3
TGTGCCAGCAGTTACGACCAGAGCTCCTACGAGCAGTACTTC
CASSYDQSSYEQYF
>16|TRBJ2-5|-|TRBD2|TRBV7-9
TGTGCCAGCAGCCAGACTAGCGGGAGGCCGGGGGAGACCCAGTACTTC
CASSQTSGRPGETQYF
>15|TRBJ2-1|-|TRBD1|TRBV11-2
TGTGCCAGCAGCTCACAGGGGTGGACCTACAATGAGCAGTTCTTC
CASSSQGWTYNEQFF
>14|TRBJ2-7|-|-|TRBV24-1
TGTGCCACCAGTCAGTCCTGGCCCTCCTACGAGCAGTACTTC
CATSQSWPSYEQYF
>14|TRBJ2-7|-|-|TRBV4-2
TGTGCCAGCAGCCAAGATGGCAGGGCCTACGAGCAGTACTTC
CASSQDGRAYEQYF
>14|TRBJ2-1|few|TRBD1|TRBV5-1
TGCGCCAGCAGCTTGGGGGACAGCTACAATGAGCAGTTCTTC
CASSLGDSYNEQFF
>15|TRBJ2-1|-|-|TRBV4-1
TGCGCCAGCAGCCAAATGAGCGGAAAGGCCTATGAGCAGTTCTTC
CASSQMSGKAYEQFF
>15|TRBJ2-3|-|TRBD2|TRBV6-4
TGTGCCAGCAGTGACGACGGCGGGAGTGCAGATACGCAGTATTTT
CASSDDGGSADTQYF
>11|TRBJ2-4|-|-|TRBV20-1
TGCAGTCGCTCGAAGGGGAACATTCAGTACTTC
CSRSKGNIQYF
>13|TRBJ1-2|few|TRBD1|TRBV2
TGTGCCAGCAGCCTGACAGGGTTATATGGCTACACCTTC
CASSLTGLYGYTF
>13|TRBJ2-7|-|-|TRBV24-1
TGTGCCACCAGTGGGGACACAGGCGACGAGCAGTACTTC
CATSGDTGDEQYF
>16|TRBJ2-1|-|-|TRBV24-1
TGTGCCACCAGTGATTTCAGGCAGGAACCCTACAATGAGCAGTTCTTC
CATSDFRQEPYNEQFF
>14|TRBJ2-3|-|-|TRBV29-1
TGCAGCGTTGGTGCGACGACTAGCACAGATACGCAGTATTTT
CSVGATTSTDTQYF
>16|TRBJ1-2|-|TRBD1|TRBV27
TGTGCCAGCAGTTCCCTTCGGGACAGAGTTAACTATGGCTACACCTTC
CASSSLRDRVNYGYTF
>14|TRBJ1-2|-|-|TRBV15
TGTGCCACCAGGATGACAGGTTCTAACTATGGCTACACCTTC
CATRMTGSNYGYTF
>15|TRBJ1-1|-|-|TRBV30
TGTGCCTGGAGTAGGGTGGGCAGCATGAACACTGAAGCTTTCTTT
CAWSRVGSMNTEAFF
>12|TRBJ2-7|-|-|TRBV3-1/TRBV3-2
TGTGCCAGCAGCCAAGTCGGCCGCGAGCAGTACTTC
CASSQVGREQYF
>14|TRBJ1-1|-|TRBD1|TRBV3-1/TRBV3-2
TGTGCCAGCAGCCAAGAAGGGGGCGCGGTTGAAGCTTTCTTT
CASSQEGGAVEAFF
>13|TRBJ1-1|-|-|TRBV25-1
TGTGCCAGCAGTCTAATGTTTGGGACTGAAGCTTTCTTT
CASSLMFGTEAFF
>13|TRBJ1-6|few|-|TRBV18
TGTGCCAGCTCACCCGGGACCAATTCACCCCTCCACTTT
CASSPGTNSPLHF
>12|TRBJ2-7|-|-|TRBV12-3/TRBV12-4
TGTGCCAACAGTTTATCTTTTGGCGAGCAGTACTTC
CANSLSFGEQYF
>17|TRBJ2-2|few|-|TRBV11-2
TGTGCCAGCAGCTTAGATCGCGTCCCTCAGGGGACCGGGGAGCTGTTTTTT
CASSLDRVPQGTGELFF
>15|TRBJ2-2|-|TRBD2|TRBV19
TGTGCCAGTAGTCCTAGCGGGAGGGACACCGGGGAGCTGTTTTTT
CASSPSGRDTGELFF
>13|TRBJ1-1|-|-|TRBV7-2
TGTGCCAGCAGCCGGCTTAGGGACACTGAAGCTTTCTTT
CASSRLRDTEAFF
>17|TRBJ2-7|-|TRBD1|TRBV10-3
TGTGCCATCAGTGAGCTACCTCAGGGGGCCGGCTACTACGAGCAGTACTTC
CAISELPQGAGYYEQYF
>20|TRBJ2-2|-|TRBD2|TRBV11-3
TGTGCCAGCAGCGCTAGAATCTTCCTAGCGGGACCAGGGAACACCGGGGAGCTGTTTTTT
CASSARIFLAGPGNTGELFF
>15|TRBJ1-1|medium-sized|-|TRBV4-1
TGCGCCAGCAGCCAAGATCGTCGGATGAACACTGAAGCTTTCTTT
CASSQDRRMNTEAFF
>17|TRBJ2-5|-|TRBD2|TRBV3-1/TRBV3-2
TGTGCCAGCAGCCAAGGGGGACTAGCGGGGATCCAAGAGACCCAGTACTTC
CASSQGGLAGIQETQYF
>14|TRBJ1-2|once|-|TRBV6-2/TRBV6-3
TGTGCCAGCAGTTACTCGGCCCTTAACTATGGCTACACCTTC
CASSYSALNYGYTF
>14|TRBJ2-7|-|-|TRBV7-9
TGTGCCAGCAGCAGCCGGGACTTCTCCTACGAGCAGTACTTC
CASSSRDFSYEQYF
>13|TRBJ2-2|-|-|TRBV18
TGTGCCAGCTCACCTCAACTGGCGTCGGAGCTGTTTTTT
CASSPQLASELFF
>15|TRBJ1-6|once|-|TRBV11-2
TGTGCCAGCAGCGCCCTCTCGACCCATAATTCACCCCTCCACTTT
CASSALSTHNSPLHF
>16|TRBJ2-7|-|TRBD1|TRBV28
TGTGCCAGCAGTTCCCCCTACAGGGGGCCTGCCTACGAGCAGTACTTC
CASSSPYRGPAYEQYF
>14|TRBJ2-5|few|TRBD2|TRBV6-5
TGTGCCAGCAGAGCGGGAGGGCCAGTAGAGACCCAGTACTTC
CASRAGGPVETQYF
>15|TRBJ2-1|once|-|TRBV18
TGTGCCAGCTCACCACCGGGAAGCTCCTACAATGAGCAGTTCTTC
CASSPPGSSYNEQFF